What follows are 9 T cell receptor beta chains derived from one specimen sequenced in a study of blood T cell repertoires in COVID-19 (dated by TCRdb to the early 2020s). The library was obtained by the immunoSEQ multiplex PCR assay. TCRdb obtained this table from immuneACCESS and retained in-frame rearrangements with V and J assigned. These tables miss some clones; where compared with another copy, unresolved V genes account for less than half of the shortfall, and the remainder is unexplained. In this sample the table shows 150,000 to 190,000 clones, around 80% of which occur a single time. Together, the top ten hold 7.3% of the sample. The sequencing sample was made of PBMCs or T cells enriched from blood (not recorded which). These receptors all come from a man in his fifties or sixties who had recovered from COVID-19.

For this clone: An end of the junction differs from the germline gene, which may be a read error. The chain joins TRBV2 to TRBJ1-2; D ambiguous. CDR1 and CDR2 (germline): SNHLY, FYNNEI. The CDR3 covers 13 residues. The CDR3 here is CASSGVGSFVPEF. As DNA, the CDR3 is TGTGCCAGCAGTGGGGTCGGGAGTTTCGTACCGGAGTTC.

The chain recombines TRBV7-9 with TRBJ1-6; no firm D call. Germline CDR1 and CDR2: SEHNR and FQNEAQ (reference sequence). V lost 3 bases to trimming and J lost 7 bases, with 7 bases between them. CDR3 length equals 13 residues. The CDR3 spells CASSFAGNSPLHF. In DNA form, the CDR3 reads TGTGCCAGCAGCTTTGCGGGCAATTCACCCCTCCACTTT.

Only one count was recorded for this clone. This chain joins TRBV7-6 and TRBJ1-5; the D gene is possibly TRBD1 (5 bases). This CDR3 is built from 14 residues. V lost 1 base, J lost 4 bases, and 8 bases lay in between. Per germline, CDR1 SGHVS and CDR2 FNYEAQ. The CDR3 DNA follows: TGTGCCAGCAGCTTAGGACAGAAGAATCAGCCCCAGCATTTT. Translation: CASSLGQKNQPQHF.

CDR3 residues: CASSIQGATGAAFF. CDR3 bases: TGTGCCAGTAGTATACAGGGGGCGACGGGGGCCGCTTTCTTT. The chain uses TRBV19 and TRBJ1-1; TRBD1 aligns across 8 bases. Germline V gives CDR1 LNHDA, CDR2 SQIVND (reference sequence). Losses at the gene ends were 2 bases for V and 11 bases for J; bases not matched to a gene: 10. This CDR3 spans 14 amino acids.

V gene TRBV19 combines with J gene TRBJ2-3, with a tentative D call TRBD2 (6 bases). The CDR3 runs 15 residues. The V gene lost 5 bases and the J gene lost 4 bases, with 16 bases spanning the gap. Germline V lookup: CDR1 LNHDA, CDR2 SQIVND (reference sequence). CDR3 nucleotides: TGTGCCAGTAGTGCGGGACGGTGGGGTGCAGATACGCAGTATTTT. It codes for CASSAGRWGADTQYF.

The genes are TRBV7-9 and TRBJ2-7, with TRBD1 as a possible D gene (6 bases). Germline V gene sequence: CDR1 SEHNR, CDR2 FQNEAQ (reference sequence). The CDR3 covers 12 residues. Trimming left V 4 bases short and J 4 bases short, with 8 bases between. CDR3 coding DNA: TGTGCCAGCAGCTCACAGGGTTACGAGCAGTACTTC. Translation: CASSSQGYEQYF.

The chain uses TRBV30 and TRBJ2-7, with 9 positions matching TRBD1. CDR3 length equals 15 residues. Germline V gene data show CDR1 as GTSNPN and CDR2 as SVGIG (reference sequence). Unmatched junction bases numbered 9, after V lost 1 base and J lost 5 bases. CDR3 DNA sequence: TGTGCCTGGAGTGCTCCGGACAGGGGAGTCAACGAGCAGTACTTC. This codes for CAWSAPDRGVNEQYF.

CDR3 protein: CASSLKGQGGSPLHF. CDR3 coding DNA: TGCGCCAGCAGCTTGAAGGGACAGGGGGGATCACCCCTCCACTTT. The rearrangement joins TRBV5-1 to TRBJ1-6; 11 bases are a match to TRBD1. CDR1 and CDR2 (germline): SGHRS, YFSETQ. The length of the CDR3 is 15 residues. V lost 1 base, J lost 10 bases, and 4 bases stayed unmatched.

V usage is TRBV7-2 and J usage is TRBJ2-3, with D hard to call. Trimming pared 4 bases from V and 10 bases from J, leaving 12 bases between. The CDR3 covers 12 residues. The germline CDR1 and CDR2 sequences are SGHTA and FQGNSA. The CDR3 reads CASSSRSGAQYF. Written as DNA, the CDR3 is TGTGCCAGCAGCTCCCGTTCTGGAGCGCAGTATTTT.